These T cell receptor beta chains were read from a single sample in a study of T-cell memory formation after mild COVID-19. One entry per CDR3 protein results from TCRdb running MiXCR on the 5' RACE reads. Of over 35,000 distinct CDR3 sequences in the sample, approximately 9.7% were seen once. Sequenced sample: PBMCs or a T cell subset sorted from them (not recorded which). The receptors shown here come from an adult woman who had mild COVID-19 (a few samples of this study predate the infection). Cell type and time point are not known. CDR3s include the opening cysteine and the closing phenylalanine or tryptophan. D genes are given only for firm matches. Part of the rows lack a size; the others show once, few, many or a class for expanded clones.

CDR3: CASNPRDTATDTQYF
DNA: TGTGCCAGCAACCCCCGGGACACCGCCACAGATACGCAGTATTTT
size: NA
V: TRBV6-2/TRBV6-3
J: TRBJ2-3
D: NA

CDR3: CASSRRTGLEKLFF
DNA: TGTGCCAGCAGCCGGCGGACAGGGCTGGAAAAACTGTTTTTT
size: NA
V: TRBV3-1
J: TRBJ1-4
D: TRBD1

CDR3: CASSLAGRINQPQHF
DNA: TGTGCCAGCAGCTTGGCGGGTCGTATCAATCAGCCCCAGCATTTT
size: few
V: TRBV7-2
J: TRBJ1-5
D: NA

CDR3: CASSLIRTVSHEQYF
DNA: TGTGCCAGCAGCTTAATCCGGACAGTAAGCCACGAGCAGTACTTC
size: few
V: TRBV7-9
J: TRBJ2-7
D: NA

CDR3: CASSVSRNEKLFF
DNA: TGTGCCAGCAGCGTCTCCCGAAATGAAAAACTGTTTTTT
size: NA
V: TRBV28
J: TRBJ1-4
D: NA

CDR3: CATSDNPGQGGGKLFF
DNA: TGTGCCACCAGTGACAATCCAGGACAGGGAGGCGGAAAACTGTTTTTT
size: many
V: TRBV24-1
J: TRBJ1-4
D: TRBD1

CDR3: CASSQVGGGRALGRWELFF
DNA: TGCGCCAGCAGCCAAGTCGGCGGCGGGAGGGCGTTAGGGCGTTGGGAGCTGTTTTTT
size: few
V: TRBV4-1
J: TRBJ2-2
D: TRBD2

CDR3: CATSRSGTGWDEQYF
DNA: TGTGCCACCAGCAGGTCCGGGACAGGCTGGGACGAGCAGTACTTC
size: few
V: TRBV15
J: TRBJ2-7
D: TRBD1

CDR3: CASSQKRSLSLAVTGELFF
DNA: TGCGCCAGCAGCCAGAAAAGGTCTTTATCACTAGCGGTCACCGGGGAGCTGTTTTTT
size: many
V: TRBV4-3
J: TRBJ2-2
D: TRBD2

CDR3: CSASKQGANSGGYTF
DNA: TGCAGTGCTTCGAAACAGGGGGCCAACTCAGGGGGCTACACCTTC
size: many
V: TRBV20-1
J: TRBJ1-2
D: TRBD1

CDR3: CASTPDGRVAFF
DNA: TGTGCCAGCACCCCGGACGGACGTGTAGCTTTCTTT
size: many
V: TRBV12-3/TRBV12-4
J: TRBJ1-1
D: NA

CDR3: CSAPKGGKTTDTQYF
DNA: TGCAGTGCCCCTAAAGGCGGGAAGACCACAGATACGCAGTATTTT
size: NA
V: TRBV20-1
J: TRBJ2-3
D: NA

CDR3: CASSRIGRAEAFF
DNA: TGTGCCAGCAGCCGAATCGGGCGAGCTGAAGCTTTCTTT
size: many
V: TRBV12-3/TRBV12-4
J: TRBJ1-1
D: NA

CDR3: CASSPGQGFGYTF
DNA: TGTGCCAGCAGTCCGGGACAGGGCTTTGGCTACACCTTC
size: NA
V: TRBV9
J: TRBJ1-2
D: TRBD1

CDR3: CASSSRLWHEQFF
DNA: TGTGCCAGCAGCAGCCGTTTGTGGCATGAGCAGTTCTTC
size: few
V: TRBV5-6
J: TRBJ2-1
D: NA

CDR3: CASSLGPGRGGSPLHF
DNA: TGTGCCAGCAGCTTAGGACCGGGTAGGGGTGGTTCACCCCTCCACTTT
size: many
V: TRBV7-8
J: TRBJ1-6
D: NA

CDR3: CASSVAGVYYNEQFF
DNA: TGTGCCAGTAGCGTAGCGGGAGTTTACTACAATGAGCAGTTCTTC
size: NA
V: TRBV19
J: TRBJ2-1
D: TRBD2

CDR3: CASSLPYRGGYEQYF
DNA: TGTGCCAGCAGCTTACCCTACAGGGGTGGGTACGAGCAGTACTTC
size: NA
V: TRBV7-9
J: TRBJ2-7
D: TRBD1

CDR3: CSARVTESNQPQHF
DNA: TGCAGTGCTAGGGTTACGGAGAGCAATCAGCCCCAGCATTTT
size: NA
V: TRBV20-1
J: TRBJ1-5
D: NA

CDR3: CATSGSSASTQYF
DNA: TGTGCCACCAGCGGTTCTAGCGCCTCAACCCAGTACTTC
size: NA
V: TRBV2
J: TRBJ2-5
D: NA

CDR3: CASSYVRSHYGYTF
DNA: TGTGCCAGCAGTTACGTTCGGTCCCACTATGGCTACACCTTC
size: NA
V: TRBV6-5
J: TRBJ1-2
D: NA

CDR3: CASSWGPGQQPANTGELFF
DNA: TGTGCCAGCAGTTGGGGACCGGGACAGCAACCTGCGAACACCGGGGAGCTGTTTTTT
size: few
V: TRBV7-9
J: TRBJ2-2
D: TRBD1

CDR3: CSASEPDTQYF
DNA: TGCAGTGCTAGCGAACCAGATACGCAGTATTTT
size: few
V: TRBV20-1
J: TRBJ2-3
D: NA

CDR3: CASSHGSPTDTQYF
DNA: TGTGCCAGCTCACACGGGAGTCCCACAGATACGCAGTATTTT
size: many
V: TRBV18
J: TRBJ2-3
D: NA

CDR3: CASSLAMSSTDTQYF
DNA: TGCGCCAGCAGCTTGGCCATGTCTAGCACAGATACGCAGTATTTT
size: NA
V: TRBV5-1
J: TRBJ2-3
D: NA

CDR3: CSVSSRDSRQFF
DNA: TGCAGCGTATCATCCCGGGACTCCCGGCAGTTCTTC
size: NA
V: TRBV29-1
J: TRBJ2-1
D: NA

CDR3: CASSPGQAGTQYF
DNA: TGTGCCAGCAGCCCCGGACAGGCCGGCACGCAGTATTTT
size: NA
V: TRBV7-2
J: TRBJ2-3
D: TRBD1

CDR3: CASSFRSTSADNQPQHF
DNA: TGTGCCAGCAGTTTCCGTTCAACCTCGGCAGACAATCAGCCCCAGCATTTT
size: NA
V: TRBV12-3/TRBV12-4
J: TRBJ1-5
D: NA

CDR3: CASSEGGKGNTIYF
DNA: TGTGCCAGCAGTGAAGGGGGGAAAGGAAACACCATATATTTT
size: few
V: TRBV2
J: TRBJ1-3
D: NA

CDR3: CATSRDREAYEQYF
DNA: TGTGCCACCAGCAGGGACAGGGAAGCCTACGAGCAGTACTTC
size: few
V: TRBV15
J: TRBJ2-7
D: TRBD1

CDR3: CASSSLERETQYF
DNA: TGTGCCAGCAGCTCGCTAGAACGAGAGACCCAGTACTTC
size: few
V: TRBV12-3/TRBV12-4
J: TRBJ2-5
D: NA

CDR3: CASNPTKDRAGNTIYF
DNA: TGTGCCAGCAACCCTACTAAAGACAGAGCTGGAAACACCATATATTTT
size: NA
V: TRBV12-3/TRBV12-4
J: TRBJ1-3
D: NA

CDR3: CASSEVAGDEGEQFF
DNA: TGTGCCAGCAGTGAAGTAGCGGGAGATGAGGGTGAGCAGTTCTTC
size: few
V: TRBV6-1
J: TRBJ2-1
D: TRBD2

CDR3: CSVVSDIFSYEQYF
DNA: TGCAGCGTTGTCTCGGATATCTTCTCCTACGAGCAGTACTTC
size: NA
V: TRBV29-1
J: TRBJ2-7
D: NA

CDR3: CASSLAGAQGTYGYTF
DNA: TGTGCCAGCAGTTTAGCGGGGGCACAGGGGACCTATGGCTACACCTTC
size: few
V: TRBV12-3/TRBV12-4
J: TRBJ1-2
D: TRBD1

CDR3: CAWSKGARNQPQHF
DNA: TGTGCCTGGAGTAAAGGGGCACGCAATCAGCCCCAGCATTTT
size: few
V: TRBV30
J: TRBJ1-5
D: NA

CDR3: CSARDNRGFNQPQHF
DNA: TGCAGTGCTAGAGATAACAGGGGATTCAATCAGCCCCAGCATTTT
size: few
V: TRBV20-1
J: TRBJ1-5
D: TRBD1

CDR3: CASSLSGGTEAFF
DNA: TGTGCCAGCAGCTTATCAGGGGGCACTGAAGCTTTCTTT
size: NA
V: TRBV11-2
J: TRBJ1-1
D: TRBD1

CDR3: CSATGLAGGSDTQYF
DNA: TGCAGTGCTACCGGACTAGCGGGAGGATCTGATACGCAGTATTTT
size: many
V: TRBV20-1
J: TRBJ2-3
D: TRBD2

CDR3: CSVEEVLAIEFF
DNA: TGCAGCGTTGAAGAGGTCCTAGCCATAGAGTTCTTC
size: once
V: TRBV29-1
J: TRBJ2-1
D: NA

CDR3: CASNPPREDTQYF
DNA: TGCGCCAGCAACCCGCCTAGGGAAGATACGCAGTATTTT
size: few
V: TRBV5-1
J: TRBJ2-3
D: NA

CDR3: CASSFRVSTEAFF
DNA: TGTGCCAGCAGCTTCAGAGTTAGCACTGAAGCTTTCTTT
size: many
V: TRBV7-9
J: TRBJ1-1
D: NA

CDR3: CASSQTGTGPYEQYF
DNA: TGCGCCAGCAGCCAAACCGGGACGGGACCCTACGAGCAGTACTTC
size: few
V: TRBV4-1
J: TRBJ2-7
D: NA